Shown below are 18 T cell receptor beta chains from a single sample sequenced in a study of shared clonotypes between healthy human individuals (dated by TCRdb to 2020 to 2022). CD8 naive samples consisted of CD45RO-negative cells that were positively selected for CCR7, yielding a CD45RA+CCR7+ population without TemRA cells. The library came from the immunoSEQ multiplex PCR assay. TCRdb stores this immuneACCESS table with in-frame sequences only. Part of the clones is absent; in the studies checked, under half of the shortfall reflects unresolved V genes, and no reason is known for the rest. Present in this sample are about 2.1 million clones, 80% to 95% of which were seen just once. The ten most abundant clones make up 1.5% to 2% of the sample. Sequencing input: naive CD8+ T cells from PBMCs. The sample's cell subset or site label, decoded: CD45RA+CCR7+. The receptors here all came from a man in his late teens or twenties in good health. Some clones in this sample may be carry-over from other donors' samples.

This clone came up many times. Other DNA sequences of this sample code for an identical CDR3. This chain links TRBV9 with TRBJ1-1; D is possibly TRBD1 (5 bases). Trimming removed 0 bases at V and 3 bases at J, with 6 bases between. Germline CDR1 reads SGDLS; CDR2 reads YYNGEE. The CDR3 covers 13 residues. CDR3 loop: CASSVGGDTEAFF. CDR3 nucleotide sequence: TGTGCCAGCAGCGTAGGAGGGGACACTGAAGCTTTCTTT.

The gene calls are TRBV7-2 and TRBJ2-7; 7 nucleotides line up with TRBD1. V lost 5 bases, J lost 3 bases, and 10 bases stayed unmatched. There are 15 residues in the CDR3. Germline V CDR1 and CDR2: SGHTA, FQGNSA. The CDR3 nucleotides are TGTGCCAGCAGCATAACAAGGGGGCGTCTCTACGAGCAGTACTTC. It yields the protein CASSITRGRLYEQYF.

The chain joins TRBV14 to TRBJ2-3; TRBD2 is a possible D gene (5 bases). CDR1 is SGHDN and CDR2 is FVKESK in the germline V gene. The CDR3 is made up of 15 amino acids. V lost 4 bases, J lost 1 base, and 12 bases lay in between. The CDR3 region has the DNA TGTGCCAGCAGCCCCTACCCGCGGGGCACAGATACGCAGTATTTT. Its translation is CASSPYPRGTDTQYF.

This chain links TRBV5-5 with TRBJ2-7; D is possibly TRBD1 or TRBD2 (5 bases each). Germline loops: CDR1 SGHKS, CDR2 YYEKEE (reference sequence). Trimming shortened V by 4 bases and J by 3 bases, and 14 bases separated the two germline ends. The CDR3 is made up of 14 amino acids. The chain's CDR3 is CASSGTVELYEQYF. The CDR3 bases are TGTGCCAGCAGCGGGACGGTGGAACTCTACGAGCAGTACTTC.

This sequence joins TRBV19 and TRBJ2-1, with D perhaps TRBD2 (5 bases). This CDR3 region has 16 residues. With 3 bases removed from V and 0 bases from J, the gap between germline ends came to 12 bases. From germline, CDR1 is LNHDA and CDR2 SQIVND (reference sequence). In DNA form, the CDR3 reads TGTGCCAGTAGTATCCCAAGACTAAGCTCCTACAATGAGCAGTTCTTC. Translated: CASSIPRLSSYNEQFF.

The chain is built from TRBV4-3 and TRBJ1-2, with unresolved D. Per germline, CDR1 LGHNA and CDR2 YSLEER. V was pared by 0 bases and J by 6 bases, with 11 bases between. This CDR3 has 14 amino acids. In DNA, the CDR3 is TGCGCCAGCAGCCAAGATGAGGGATCCGATGGCTACACCTTC. Encoded protein: CASSQDEGSDGYTF.

The gene calls are TRBV9 and TRBJ2-1; D is possibly TRBD2 (6 bases). This CDR3 contains 19 residues. The germline V and J ends were trimmed by 0 bases and 4 bases, with 23 bases remaining between them. The V gene's germline CDR1 is SGDLS and CDR2 YYNGEE. CDR3 protein: CASSVEGSRGPETYNEQFF. The CDR3, as DNA: TGTGCCAGCAGCGTAGAAGGTTCGCGGGGACCCGAAACATACAATGAGCAGTTCTTC.

As for this clone: Other DNA sequences in this sample translate to the same CDR3. This chain links TRBV9 with TRBJ2-7; the D gene is possibly TRBD2 (6 bases). Trimming stripped 0 bases from V and 2 bases from J, with 6 bases between. The germline V gene has CDR1 SGDLS and CDR2 YYNGEE. The CDR3 spans 13 residues. The CDR3 region has the DNA TGTGCCAGCAGCGTAGGCGGGACCTACGAGCAGTACTTC. Translation: CASSVGGTYEQYF. The full variable domain, in which reference TRBV9 and TRBJ2-7 provide the parts outside the CDR3, is DSGVTQTPKHLITATGQRVTLRCSPRSGDLSVYWYQQSLDQGLQFLIQYYNGEERAKGNILERFSAQQFPDLHSELNLSSLELGDSALYFCASSVGGTYEQYFGPGTRLTVT.

This clone showed up just once. This chain uses TRBV10-3 with TRBJ2-2, with 8 positions matching TRBD1. Germline CDR1 ENHRY, CDR2 SYGVKD. J gave up 4 bases and V 9 bases, and 13 bases lay outside the gene matches. The CDR3 extends over 16 amino acids. Here the CDR3 reads CAIREGRDRPTGELFF. The CDR3 DNA reads as TGTGCCATTAGGGAAGGCCGGGACAGGCCCACCGGGGAGCTGTTTTTT.

This rearrangement joins TRBV4-1 to TRBJ2-1, with 8 nucleotides matching TRBD1. CDR1 is MGHRA and CDR2 is YSYEKL in the germline V gene. V lost 2 bases and J lost 5; bases outside the gene matches: 11. The CDR3 length is 17 residues. As DNA, the CDR3 is TGCGCCAGCAGCCAACCCAGACAGGGGCGGGTGGACAATGAGCAGTTCTTC. Its protein is CASSQPRQGRVDNEQFF.

Comments on this clone: This sample includes further DNA sequences coding for the same CDR3. The gene calls are TRBV28 and TRBJ2-7; 7 bases are shared with TRBD2. With 4 bases clipped from V and 0 bases from J, the junction kept 6 bases outside the gene matches. Germline CDR1 and CDR2: MDHEN and SYDVKM. The CDR3 loop spans 15 amino acids. CDR3 DNA: TGTGCCAGCAGTTCGAGCGGGGAAAGCTCCTACGAGCAGTACTTC. Protein sequence: CASSSSGESSYEQYF.

In this sample, this clone turned up once. The V call is TRBV27, the J call TRBJ1-5, with TRBD1 as a possible D gene (5 bases). The length of the CDR3 is 14 residues. V was cut by 4 bases and J by 3 bases, with 10 bases left in between. Germline-derived CDR1 and CDR2 are MNHEY and SMNVEV (reference sequence). The CDR3 protein is CASSSQGYNQPQHF. For the CDR3, the DNA is TGTGCCAGCAGTTCTCAGGGATACAATCAGCCCCAGCATTTT.

The chain combines TRBV4-1 with TRBJ1-1, with D possibly TRBD1 on 5 matching bases. V lost 3 bases and J 5 bases, leaving 16 bases between the germline ends. The CDR3 runs to 15 residues. Germline-derived CDR1 and CDR2 are MGHRA and YSYEKL. CDR3 sequence (DNA): TGCGCCAGCAGCCAGGGGGGGGGAGACCAGACTGAAGCTTTCTTT. Translated, it gives CASSQGGGDQTEAFF.

The CDR3 loop reads CASSPQPGQGADQPQHF. The CDR3 DNA reads TGTGCCAGCAGTCCCCAACCGGGACAGGGGGCCGATCAGCCCCAGCATTTT. The J gene is TRBJ1-5, the V gene TRBV27; 12 bases are a match to TRBD1. Germline lookup yields CDR1 MNHEY and CDR2 SMNVEV (reference sequence). This CDR3 is built from 17 residues. J gave up 5 bases and V 5 bases, and 10 bases lay outside the gene matches.

J is TRBJ1-1 and V is TRBV30; D remains unclear. The CDR3 length is 14 residues. Germline CDR1 and CDR2: GTSNPN and SVGIG (reference sequence). The V end was cut by 3 bases, the J end by 2 bases, with 13 bases between. The CDR3 DNA reads TGTGCCTGGAGCCCTCTCTTGGGTAACACTGAAGCTTTCTTT. It yields the protein CAWSPLLGNTEAFF.

This chain links TRBV6-1 with TRBJ2-7; 7 nucleotides agree with TRBD2. This CDR3 contains 17 residues. Trimming took 1 base from V and 2 from J; bases not matched to a gene: 11. The germline CDR1 and CDR2 sequences are MNHNS and SASEGT. DNA of the CDR3: TGTGCCAGCAGTGAAGAAGGCTGGAGCGGGGACGCCTACGAGCAGTACTTC. This codes for CASSEEGWSGDAYEQYF.

As concerns this clone: The sample has other DNA sequences that encode this CDR3 too. The chain joins TRBV27 to TRBJ2-7; 7 nucleotides agree with TRBD1. After removal of 0 bases from V and 2 bases from J, the junction contained 7 bases not matched to a gene. From germline, CDR1 is MNHEY and CDR2 SMNVEV (reference sequence). The length of the CDR3 is 16 residues. The DNA for the CDR3 is TGTGCCAGCAGTTTATCGGTTGGACAGGTCCCCTACGAGCAGTACTTC. Protein sequence: CASSLSVGQVPYEQYF.

This chain joins TRBV28 and TRBJ1-5, with TRBD1 matching over 8 bases. The germline V gene encodes CDR1 MDHEN and CDR2 SYDVKM. Losses at the gene ends were 6 bases for V and 0 bases for J; bases not matched to a gene: 4. The CDR3 runs to 15 residues. The CDR3 reads CASRPTGGSNQPQHF. In nucleotides, the CDR3 is TGTGCCAGCAGACCTACAGGGGGTAGCAATCAGCCCCAGCATTTT.